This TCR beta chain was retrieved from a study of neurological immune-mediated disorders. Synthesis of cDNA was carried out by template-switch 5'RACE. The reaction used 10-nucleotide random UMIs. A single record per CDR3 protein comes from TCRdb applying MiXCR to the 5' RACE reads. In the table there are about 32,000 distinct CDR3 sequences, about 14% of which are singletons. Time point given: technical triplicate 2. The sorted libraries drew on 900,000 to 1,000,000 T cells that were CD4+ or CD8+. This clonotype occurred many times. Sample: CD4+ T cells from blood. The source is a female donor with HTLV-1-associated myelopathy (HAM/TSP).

CDR3 bases: TGCGCCAGCAGCTTATCCTTCGGGGGGGCCGGGGATGAGCAGTTCTTC. Amino acids: CASSLSFGGAGDEQFF. The chain joins TRBV5-1 to TRBJ2-1; TRBD2 matches at 8 bases. In germline, CDR1 is SGHRS, CDR2 YFSETQ. V dropped 2 bases and J dropped 8; count of bases not matched to a gene: 12. This CDR3 spans 16 amino acids.